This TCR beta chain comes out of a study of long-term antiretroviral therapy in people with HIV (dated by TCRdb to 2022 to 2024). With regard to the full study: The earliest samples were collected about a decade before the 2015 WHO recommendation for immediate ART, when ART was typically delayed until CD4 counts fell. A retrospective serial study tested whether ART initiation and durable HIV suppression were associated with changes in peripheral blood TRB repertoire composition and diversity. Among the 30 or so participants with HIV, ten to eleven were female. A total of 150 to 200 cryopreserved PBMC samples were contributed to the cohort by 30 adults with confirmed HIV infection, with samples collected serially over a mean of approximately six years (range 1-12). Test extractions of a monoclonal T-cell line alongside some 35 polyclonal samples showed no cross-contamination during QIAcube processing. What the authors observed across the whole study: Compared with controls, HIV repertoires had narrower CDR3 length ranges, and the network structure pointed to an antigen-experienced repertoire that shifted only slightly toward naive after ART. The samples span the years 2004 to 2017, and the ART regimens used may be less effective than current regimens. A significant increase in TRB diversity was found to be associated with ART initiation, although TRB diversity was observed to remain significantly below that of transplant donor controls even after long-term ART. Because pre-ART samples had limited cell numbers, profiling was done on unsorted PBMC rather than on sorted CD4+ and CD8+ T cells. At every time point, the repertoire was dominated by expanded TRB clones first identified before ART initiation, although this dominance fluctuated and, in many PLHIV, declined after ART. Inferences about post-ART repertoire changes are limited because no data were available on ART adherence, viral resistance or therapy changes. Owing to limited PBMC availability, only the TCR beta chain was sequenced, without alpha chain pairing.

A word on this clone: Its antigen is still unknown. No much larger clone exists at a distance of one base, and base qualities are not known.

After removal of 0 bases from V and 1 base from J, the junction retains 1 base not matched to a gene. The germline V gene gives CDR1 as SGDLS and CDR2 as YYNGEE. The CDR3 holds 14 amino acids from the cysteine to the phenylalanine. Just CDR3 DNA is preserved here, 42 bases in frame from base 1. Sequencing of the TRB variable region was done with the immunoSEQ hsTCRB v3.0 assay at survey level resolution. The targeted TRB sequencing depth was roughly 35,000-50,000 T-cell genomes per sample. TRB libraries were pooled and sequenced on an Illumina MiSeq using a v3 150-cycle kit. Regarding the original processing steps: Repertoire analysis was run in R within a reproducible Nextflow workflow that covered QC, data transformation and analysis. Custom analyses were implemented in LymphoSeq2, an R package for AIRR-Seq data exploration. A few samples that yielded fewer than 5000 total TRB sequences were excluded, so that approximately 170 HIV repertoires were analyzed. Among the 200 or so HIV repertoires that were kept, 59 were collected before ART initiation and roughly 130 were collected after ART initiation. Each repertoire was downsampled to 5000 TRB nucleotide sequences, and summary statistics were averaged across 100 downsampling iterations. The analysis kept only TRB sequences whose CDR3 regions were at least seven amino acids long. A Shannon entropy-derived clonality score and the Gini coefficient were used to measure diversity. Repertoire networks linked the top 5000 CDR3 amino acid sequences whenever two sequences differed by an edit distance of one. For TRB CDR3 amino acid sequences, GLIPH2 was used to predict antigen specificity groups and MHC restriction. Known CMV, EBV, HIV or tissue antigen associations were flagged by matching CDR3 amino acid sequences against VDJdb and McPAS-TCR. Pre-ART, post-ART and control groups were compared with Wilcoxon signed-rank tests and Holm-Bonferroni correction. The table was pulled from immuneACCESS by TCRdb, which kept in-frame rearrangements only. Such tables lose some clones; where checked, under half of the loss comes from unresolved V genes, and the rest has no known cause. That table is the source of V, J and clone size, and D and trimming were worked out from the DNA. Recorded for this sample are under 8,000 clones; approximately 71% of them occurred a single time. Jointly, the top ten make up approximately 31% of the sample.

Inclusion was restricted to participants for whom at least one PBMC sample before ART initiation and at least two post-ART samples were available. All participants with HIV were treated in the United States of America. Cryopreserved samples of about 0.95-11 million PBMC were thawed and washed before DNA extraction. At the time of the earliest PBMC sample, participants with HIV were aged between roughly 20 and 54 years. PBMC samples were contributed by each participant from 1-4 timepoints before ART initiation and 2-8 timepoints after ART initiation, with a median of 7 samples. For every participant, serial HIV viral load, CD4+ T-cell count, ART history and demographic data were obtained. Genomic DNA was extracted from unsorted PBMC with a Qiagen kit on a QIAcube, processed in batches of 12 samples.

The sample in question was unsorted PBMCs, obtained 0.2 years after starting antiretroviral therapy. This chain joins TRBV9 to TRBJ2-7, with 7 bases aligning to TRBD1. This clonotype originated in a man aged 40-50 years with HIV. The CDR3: CASSVGGQSYEQYF. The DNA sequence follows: TGTGCCAGCAGCGTAGGGGGACAGTCCTACGAGCAGTACTTC.